The clone carrying this T cell receptor (beta chain) came up many times. Germline V gives CDR1 SGHDT, CDR2 YYEEEE. V was shortened by 1 base and J by 6 bases, with 5 bases between the two germline ends. The CDR3 spans 12 residues. TCRdb re-called clones from the PCR reads using MiXCR. Among about 31,000 clones, roughly a fifth were seen once, and the ten largest hold about 20%. No treatment of any kind had been given to any patient before thyroid surgery. The sample originates from a study of metastatic and nonmetastatic thyroid tumors. Overall study context: Peripheral blood and tumor or nodule samples from malignant and benign thyroid patients were compared.

The chain employs TRBV5-6 and TRBJ1-5; D gene ambiguous. The sequenced sample consisted of blood. The clonotype originates from a female donor with papillary thyroid cancer or a benign thyroid nodule (not recorded which). Some clones in this sample may be carry-over from other donors' samples. The CDR3 region is CASSLLGQPQHF. The CDR3 coding sequence is TGTGCCAGCAGCTTGTTGGGTCAGCCCCAGCATTTT.